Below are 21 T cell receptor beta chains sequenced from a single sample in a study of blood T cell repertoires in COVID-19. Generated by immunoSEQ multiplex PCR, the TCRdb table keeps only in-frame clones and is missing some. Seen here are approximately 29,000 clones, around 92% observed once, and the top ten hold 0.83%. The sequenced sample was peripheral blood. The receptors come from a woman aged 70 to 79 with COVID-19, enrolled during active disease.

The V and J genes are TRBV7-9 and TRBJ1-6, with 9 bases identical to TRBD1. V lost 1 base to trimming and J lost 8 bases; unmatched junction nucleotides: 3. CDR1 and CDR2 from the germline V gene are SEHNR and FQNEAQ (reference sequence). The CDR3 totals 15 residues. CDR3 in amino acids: CASSLGTGVYSPLHF. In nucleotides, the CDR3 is TGTGCCAGCAGCTTAGGGACAGGGGTTTATTCACCCCTCCACTTT. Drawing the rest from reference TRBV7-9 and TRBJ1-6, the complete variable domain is DTGVSQNPRHKITKRGQNVTFRCDPISEHNRLYWYRQTLGQGPEFLTYFQNEAQLEKSRLLSDRFSAERPKGSFSTLEIQRTEQGDSAMYLCASSLGTGVYSPLHFGNGTRLTVT.

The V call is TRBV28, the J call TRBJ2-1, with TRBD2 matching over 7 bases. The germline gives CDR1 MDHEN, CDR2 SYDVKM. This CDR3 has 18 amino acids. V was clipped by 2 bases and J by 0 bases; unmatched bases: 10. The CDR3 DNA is TGTGCCAGCAGTTTAGCGGGGGAAGAGACCCGCTCCTACAATGAGCAGTTCTTC. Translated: CASSLAGEETRSYNEQFF.

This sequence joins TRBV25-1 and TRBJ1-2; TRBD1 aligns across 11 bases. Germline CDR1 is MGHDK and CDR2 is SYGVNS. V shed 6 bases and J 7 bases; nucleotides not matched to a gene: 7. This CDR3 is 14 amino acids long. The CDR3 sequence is CASSRGQGVSGYTF. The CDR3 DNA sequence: TGTGCCAGCAGCAGGGGACAGGGGGTATCTGGCTACACCTTC.

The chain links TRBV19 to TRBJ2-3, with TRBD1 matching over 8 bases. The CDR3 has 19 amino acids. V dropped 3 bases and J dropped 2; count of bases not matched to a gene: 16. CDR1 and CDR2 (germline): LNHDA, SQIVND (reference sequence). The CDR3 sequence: CASSIEDRVPSLDTDTQYF. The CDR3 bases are TGTGCCAGTAGTATTGAGGACAGGGTCCCATCGTTAGACACAGATACGCAGTATTTT.

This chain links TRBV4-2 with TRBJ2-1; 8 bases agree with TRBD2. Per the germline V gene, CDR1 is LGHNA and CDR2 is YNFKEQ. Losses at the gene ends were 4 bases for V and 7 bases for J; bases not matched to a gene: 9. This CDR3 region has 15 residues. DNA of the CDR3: TGTGCCAGCAGCCGGATAAGCGGGAGTCTAAATGAGCAGTTCTTC. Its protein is CASSRISGSLNEQFF.

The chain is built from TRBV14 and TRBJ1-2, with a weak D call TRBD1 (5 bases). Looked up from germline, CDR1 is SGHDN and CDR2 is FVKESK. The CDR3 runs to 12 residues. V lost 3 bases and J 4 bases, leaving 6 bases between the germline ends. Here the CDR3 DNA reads TGTGCCAGCAGCCAGACAGCCTATGGCTACACCTTC. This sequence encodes CASSQTAYGYTF.

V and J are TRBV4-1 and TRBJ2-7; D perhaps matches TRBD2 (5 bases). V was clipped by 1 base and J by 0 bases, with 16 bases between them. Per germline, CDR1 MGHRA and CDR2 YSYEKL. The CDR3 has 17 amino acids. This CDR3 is CASSQVEGQVVSYEQYF. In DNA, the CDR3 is TGCGCCAGCAGCCAAGTAGAGGGCCAGGTTGTCTCCTACGAGCAGTACTTC.

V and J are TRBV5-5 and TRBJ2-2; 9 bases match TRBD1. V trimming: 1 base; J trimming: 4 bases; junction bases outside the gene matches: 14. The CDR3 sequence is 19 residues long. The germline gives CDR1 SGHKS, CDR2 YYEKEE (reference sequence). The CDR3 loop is CASSLSVAGTGTPTGELFF. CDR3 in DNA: TGTGCCAGCAGCTTGTCGGTTGCCGGGACAGGGACCCCCACCGGGGAGCTGTTTTTT.

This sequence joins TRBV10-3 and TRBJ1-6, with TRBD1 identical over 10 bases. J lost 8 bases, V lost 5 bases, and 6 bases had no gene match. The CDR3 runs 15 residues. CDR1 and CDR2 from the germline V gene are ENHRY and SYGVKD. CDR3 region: CAISQTGTGDSPLHF. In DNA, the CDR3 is TGTGCCATCAGTCAGACCGGGACAGGGGATTCACCCCTCCACTTT.

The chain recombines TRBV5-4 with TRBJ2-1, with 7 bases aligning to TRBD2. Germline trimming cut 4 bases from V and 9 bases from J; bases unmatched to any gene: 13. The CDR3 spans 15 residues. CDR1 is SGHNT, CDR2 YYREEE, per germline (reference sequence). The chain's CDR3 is CASSPGTTESSEQFF. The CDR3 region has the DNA TGTGCCAGCAGCCCCGGGACTACCGAGTCTAGTGAGCAGTTCTTC.

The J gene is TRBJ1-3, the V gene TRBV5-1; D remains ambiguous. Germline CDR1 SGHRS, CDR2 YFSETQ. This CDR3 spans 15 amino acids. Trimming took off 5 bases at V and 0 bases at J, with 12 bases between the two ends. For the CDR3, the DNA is TGCGCCAGCAGGCTTGGGCCCAACTCTGGAAACACCATATATTTT. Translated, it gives CASRLGPNSGNTIYF.

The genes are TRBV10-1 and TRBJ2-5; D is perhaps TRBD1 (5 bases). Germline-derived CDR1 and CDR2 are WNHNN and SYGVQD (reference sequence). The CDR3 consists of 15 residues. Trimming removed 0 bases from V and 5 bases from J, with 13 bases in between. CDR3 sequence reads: CASSESEQGTETQYF. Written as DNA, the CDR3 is TGCGCCAGCAGTGAGTCCGAGCAGGGTACGGAGACCCAGTACTTC.

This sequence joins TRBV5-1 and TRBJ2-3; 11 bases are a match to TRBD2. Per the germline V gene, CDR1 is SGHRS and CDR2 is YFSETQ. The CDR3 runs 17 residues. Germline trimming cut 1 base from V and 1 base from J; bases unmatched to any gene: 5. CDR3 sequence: CASSLTGTSGRTDTQYF. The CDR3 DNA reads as TGCGCCAGCAGCTTGACAGGGACTAGCGGCCGCACAGATACGCAGTATTTT.

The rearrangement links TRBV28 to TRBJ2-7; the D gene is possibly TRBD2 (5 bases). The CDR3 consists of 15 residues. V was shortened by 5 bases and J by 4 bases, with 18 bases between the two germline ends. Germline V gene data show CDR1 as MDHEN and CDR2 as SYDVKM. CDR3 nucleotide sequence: TGTGCCAGCAGTCTTTCCGGGGTTAGAGCGTACGAGCAGTACTTC. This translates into CASSLSGVRAYEQYF.

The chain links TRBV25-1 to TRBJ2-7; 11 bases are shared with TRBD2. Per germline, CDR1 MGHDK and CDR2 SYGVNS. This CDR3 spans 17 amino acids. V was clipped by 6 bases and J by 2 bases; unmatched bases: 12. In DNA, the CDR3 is TGTGCCAGCAGATCGATTCTGGGGACTAGCGGAACCTACGAGCAGTACTTC. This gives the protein CASRSILGTSGTYEQYF.

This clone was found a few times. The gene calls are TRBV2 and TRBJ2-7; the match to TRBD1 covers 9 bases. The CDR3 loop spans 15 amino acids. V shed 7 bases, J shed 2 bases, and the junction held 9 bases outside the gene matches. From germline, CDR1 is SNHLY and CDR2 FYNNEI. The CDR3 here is CASTLPGQGTYEQYF. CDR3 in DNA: TGTGCCAGCACCCTTCCGGGACAGGGAACCTACGAGCAGTACTTC.

The CDR3 reads CASSDAGEGYNEQFF. The CDR3 DNA is TGCGCCAGCAGTGACGCGGGAGAGGGGTACAATGAGCAGTTCTTC. This sequence joins TRBV10-1 and TRBJ2-1, with 7 nucleotides matching TRBD2. With V trimmed by 3 bases and J by 4 bases, 6 bases remained unmatched. This CDR3 region has 15 residues. CDR1 is WNHNN, CDR2 SYGVQD, per germline (reference sequence).

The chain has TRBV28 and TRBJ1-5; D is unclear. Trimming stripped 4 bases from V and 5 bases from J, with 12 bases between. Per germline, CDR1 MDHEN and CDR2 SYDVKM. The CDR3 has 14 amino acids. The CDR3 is CASSSGFFDQPQHF. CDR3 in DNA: TGTGCCAGCAGTTCCGGGTTCTTTGATCAGCCCCAGCATTTT.

This CDR3 is CASSVELGSYNEQFF. The CDR3 DNA reads TGTGCCAGCAGTGTGGAGCTTGGCTCCTACAATGAGCAGTTCTTC. The chain joins TRBV6-4 to TRBJ2-1; unclear D gene. Germline V gene sequence: CDR1 MRHNA, CDR2 SNTAGT. The CDR3 loop spans 15 amino acids. Trimming took off 4 bases at V and 0 bases at J, with 10 bases between the two ends.

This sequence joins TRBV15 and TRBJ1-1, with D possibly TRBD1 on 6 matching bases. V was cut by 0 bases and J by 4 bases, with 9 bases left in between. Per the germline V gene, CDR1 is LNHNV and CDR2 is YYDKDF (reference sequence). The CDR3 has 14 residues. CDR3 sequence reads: CATSRDMTGTEAFF. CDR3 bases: TGTGCCACCAGCAGAGATATGACAGGCACTGAAGCTTTCTTT.

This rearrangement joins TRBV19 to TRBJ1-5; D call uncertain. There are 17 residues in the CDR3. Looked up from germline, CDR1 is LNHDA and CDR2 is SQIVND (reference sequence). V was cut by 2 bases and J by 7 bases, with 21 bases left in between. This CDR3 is CASSITAEVQWSQPQHF. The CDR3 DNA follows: TGTGCCAGTAGTATAACAGCGGAGGTGCAGTGGAGCCAGCCCCAGCATTTT.